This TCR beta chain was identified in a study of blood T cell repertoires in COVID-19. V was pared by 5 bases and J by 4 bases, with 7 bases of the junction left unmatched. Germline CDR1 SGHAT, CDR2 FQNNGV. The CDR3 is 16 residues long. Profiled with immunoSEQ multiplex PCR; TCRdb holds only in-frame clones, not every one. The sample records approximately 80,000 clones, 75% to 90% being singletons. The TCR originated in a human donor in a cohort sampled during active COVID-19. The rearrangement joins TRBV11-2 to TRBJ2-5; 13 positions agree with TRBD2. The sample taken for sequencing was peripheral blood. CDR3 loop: CASSPGLAGDSETQYF. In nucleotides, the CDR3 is TGTGCCAGCAGCCCCGGACTAGCGGGGGATTCAGAGACCCAGTACTTC.